Sequencing of this TCR beta chain was carried out in a study of vaccination effects on CD4 cells after COVID-19. Whole-study context: Early and late time points after vaccination were used to sample a few convalescent patients.

A few counts support this clone. Antigen: not known. The V end lost 2 bases, the J end lost 0 bases, and 8 bases lay between the germline ends. Germline V CDR1 and CDR2: SNHLY, FYNNEI. This CDR3 has 16 amino acids. Culture proceeded for nine to eleven days, and CD4+ T cells were then isolated. A PCR test confirmed that the person had SARS-CoV-2 infection between March and December 2020. It was two doses of either the BNT162b2 or mRNA-1273 vaccine that participants received. Study observations and caveats: Marked contraction was observed in infection-induced and vaccine-induced clones late after vaccination. Newly vaccine-induced clones made up most of the convalescents' post-vaccine spike-reactive clones.

Assay used: immunoSEQ multiplex PCR; TCRdb lists only in-frame clones, some missing. The profile shows approximately 40,000 clones, less than 85% of them singletons. The V call is TRBV2, the J call TRBJ1-6; the D is unclear. This receptor was identified in a human donor who had a prior SARS-CoV-2 infection. Specimen: CD4+ T cells from PBMCs cultured without peptide, collected after COVID-19 vaccination. The CDR3 here is CASSEFGSSYNSPLHF. CDR3 DNA: TGTGCCAGCAGTGAATTCGGCAGCTCCTATAATTCACCCCTCCACTTT.